Listed below are T cell receptor beta chains from one sample, sequenced in a study of identical twins. TCRdb re-derived calls from the 5' RACE reads in MiXCR, one entry per CDR3 protein. This sample yields about 920,000 distinct CDR3 sequences, of which 9% to 15% are seen a single time; around 1.6% belongs to the top ten. The data also belong to a second study, concerning yellow fever vaccine responses in identical twins.

The sequenced material came from PBMCs. The receptors shown here come from a woman aged 18-29 years in good health. CDR3s include the opening cysteine and the closing phenylalanine or tryptophan. A D gene is named only where the DNA matches it firmly. Clone size is not always given. Where it is, it says once, few, many or a class for expanded clones.

V gene,D gene,clone size,J gene,CDR3 protein,CDR3 DNA
TRBV10-3,NA,NA,TRBJ2-2,CAIHGGPMAGELFF,TGTGCCATCCATGGCGGGCCCATGGCCGGGGAGCTGTTTTTT
TRBV4-1,TRBD2,few,TRBJ2-3,CASSQAGSGGVDTQYF,TGCGCCAGCAGCCAAGCAGGGAGCGGGGGGGTAGATACGCAGTATTTT
TRBV13,NA,NA,TRBJ2-1,CASSPGLSSFNEQFF,TGTGCCAGCAGCCCGGGACTTTCGTCTTTCAATGAGCAGTTCTTC
TRBV29-1,TRBD2,NA,TRBJ2-2,CSVARLAGNTGELFF,TGCAGCGTTGCTAGACTAGCGGGGAACACCGGGGAGCTGTTTTTT
TRBV24-1,NA,many,TRBJ2-2,CATQRGGSRTGELFF,TGTGCCACCCAAAGGGGGGGTTCTCGCACCGGGGAGCTGTTTTTT
TRBV5-8,NA,few,TRBJ1-1,CASSRTWTVNTEAFF,TGTGCCAGCAGCCGAACCTGGACAGTGAACACTGAAGCTTTCTTT
TRBV7-2,NA,NA,TRBJ1-5,CASSIYAGKQPQHF,TGTGCCAGCAGCATATACGCGGGTAAGCAGCCCCAGCATTTT
TRBV10-2,NA,NA,TRBJ1-2,CASTDRDIYGYTF,TGCGCCAGCACTGACCGGGACATCTATGGCTACACCTTC
TRBV20-1,NA,NA,TRBJ2-3,CSARQGDGGDTQYF,TGCAGTGCTAGACAGGGAGATGGGGGCGATACGCAGTATTTT
TRBV21-1,NA,NA,TRBJ2-5,CASSGGAHAAGKEETQYF,TGTGCCAGCAGTGGGGGGGCCCATGCCGCAGGGAAAGAAGAGACCCAGTACTTC
TRBV7-2,TRBD2,NA,TRBJ2-7,CASSMRTSGRRHEQYF,TGTGCCAGCAGCATGAGGACTAGCGGGAGACGCCACGAGCAGTACTTC
TRBV5-4,TRBD2,few,TRBJ2-1,CASSLEFMAGDSEDNEQFF,TGTGCCAGCAGCTTGGAGTTCATGGCGGGGGACTCGGAAGACAATGAGCAGTTCTTC
TRBV7-2,NA,NA,TRBJ2-7,CASSLPAKEQYF,TGTGCCAGCAGCCTTCCGGCTAAGGAGCAGTACTTC
TRBV29-1,NA,few,TRBJ2-1,CSVSPGWNEQFF,TGCAGCGTTTCCCCGGGGTGGAATGAGCAGTTCTTC
TRBV7-3,TRBD2,NA,TRBJ2-2,CASSLGSSGPTGELFF,TGTGCCAGCAGCTTAGGGTCTAGCGGCCCCACCGGGGAGCTGTTTTTT
TRBV28,NA,few,TRBJ1-5,CASSKAANQPQHF,TGTGCCAGCAGTAAGGCAGCTAATCAGCCCCAGCATTTT
TRBV18,TRBD1,NA,TRBJ2-5,CASSPPGQNPETQYF,TGTGCCAGCTCACCACCGGGACAGAACCCGGAGACCCAGTACTTC
TRBV20-1,TRBD2,few,TRBJ2-5,CSAPTSGGKTQYF,TGCAGTGCCCCGACTAGCGGGGGAAAGACCCAGTACTTC
TRBV19,NA,NA,TRBJ2-6,CASVGGANVLTF,TGTGCCAGTGTTGGCGGGGCCAACGTCCTGACTTTC
TRBV18,NA,NA,TRBJ2-5,CASSPTERETQYF,TGTGCCAGCTCACCCACAGAAAGAGAGACCCAGTACTTC
TRBV5-1,NA,NA,TRBJ2-2,CASKTENTGELFF,TGCGCCAGCAAAACAGAAAACACCGGGGAGCTGTTTTTT
TRBV29-1,TRBD2,few,TRBJ2-2,CSVGVAGGRAGELFF,TGCAGCGTCGGAGTAGCGGGGGGGAGAGCCGGGGAGCTGTTTTTT
TRBV7-2,TRBD2,NA,TRBJ2-1,CASSYSGNYHNEQFF,TGTGCCAGCAGCTATAGCGGGAACTACCACAATGAGCAGTTCTTC
TRBV2,NA,few,TRBJ2-7,CASSAGSAKYEQYF,TGTGCCAGCAGCGCCGGTAGCGCAAAGTACGAGCAGTACTTC
TRBV2,TRBD1,NA,TRBJ1-2,CASSVITGGGYGYTF,TGTGCCAGCAGCGTAATAACAGGGGGCGGTTATGGCTACACCTTC
TRBV7-7,TRBD2,NA,TRBJ2-5,CASSSLLAGVWQETQYF,TGTGCCAGCAGCTCACTACTAGCGGGAGTTTGGCAAGAGACCCAGTACTTC
TRBV12-3/TRBV12-4,TRBD2,NA,TRBJ2-7,CASSYSGSGGYEQYF,TGTGCCAGCAGCTATAGCGGGAGTGGGGGTTACGAGCAGTACTTC
TRBV2,NA,NA,TRBJ1-1,CASRDNAEAFF,TGTGCCAGCAGGGACAACGCTGAAGCTTTCTTT
TRBV11-2,NA,few,TRBJ2-1,CASSPIGVSALNEQFF,TGTGCCAGCAGCCCTATAGGGGTCTCGGCACTCAATGAGCAGTTCTTC
TRBV5-1,TRBD2,many,TRBJ2-1,CASSPYLGLAGATYNEQFF,TGCGCCAGCAGCCCCTACCTGGGACTAGCGGGGGCCACCTACAATGAGCAGTTCTTC
TRBV3-1,NA,many,TRBJ2-3,CASSHGGLLGTDTQYF,TGTGCCAGCAGCCATGGCGGCCTTTTAGGGACAGATACGCAGTATTTT
TRBV10-3,NA,many,TRBJ2-7,CAISESDYEQYF,TGTGCCATCAGTGAGAGTGACTATGAGCAGTACTTC
TRBV12-3/TRBV12-4,TRBD1,few,TRBJ1-5,CASTTGTGHQPQHF,TGTGCCAGCACCACGGGGACAGGGCACCAGCCCCAGCATTTT
TRBV10-1,TRBD1,NA,TRBJ2-1,CASSDPGTGGTNEQFF,TGCGCCAGCAGTGACCCAGGGACAGGGGGGACGAATGAGCAGTTCTTC
TRBV14,TRBD2,few,TRBJ2-5,CASSRTSGTRGYQETQYF,TGTGCCAGCAGCCGAACATCCGGGACTAGAGGGTATCAAGAGACCCAGTACTTC
TRBV4-1,NA,NA,TRBJ2-1,CASSHQGASRAKFF,TGCGCCAGCAGCCACCAAGGGGCCAGCAGAGCCAAGTTCTTC
TRBV18,NA,NA,TRBJ2-7,CASSPLGESYEQYF,TGTGCCAGCTCACCTCTAGGGGAATCGTACGAGCAGTACTTC
TRBV9,TRBD2,many,TRBJ2-2,CASSLTRSGTNTGELFF,TGTGCCAGCAGCCTCACTCGTAGCGGGACGAACACCGGGGAGCTGTTTTTT
TRBV6-5,NA,few,TRBJ2-5,CASSYGATQETQYF,TGTGCCAGCAGTTATGGGGCGACGCAAGAGACCCAGTACTTC
TRBV2,NA,few,TRBJ2-7,CASSPARNEQYF,TGTGCCAGCAGCCCAGCGCGAAACGAGCAGTACTTC
TRBV20-1,TRBD1,few,TRBJ2-7,CSATLGTGVPYEQYF,TGCAGTGCTACTCTCGGGACAGGGGTCCCGTACGAGCAGTACTTC